This T cell receptor (beta chain) was captured by sequencing in a study of a mutant IDH1 vaccine in newly diagnosed glioma. The time point is: week 47, end of study. A single vaccine dose contained 300 ug of mutant IDH1 20-mer peptide, and topical imiquimod was used with it. Sequenced by immunoSEQ multiplex PCR; TCRdb stores in-frame clones only, minus some. The sample shows about 59,000 clones, roughly 80% of them seen only once. A word on this clone: Its target is unknown.

V trimming: 5 bases; J trimming: 3 bases; junction bases outside the gene matches: 7. Germline CDR1 is MNHEY and CDR2 is SMNVEV (reference sequence). The CDR3 sequence is 16 residues long. This chain links TRBV27 with TRBJ1-5; 10 nucleotides line up with TRBD1. Sample: PBMCs, taken from a glioma patient whose treatment included an IDH1 peptide vaccine. The receptor was derived from a man aged 25 to 45 with glioma. CDR3 protein: CASSTRDRGNNQPQHF. The CDR3 coding sequence is TGTGCCAGCAGTACCCGGGACAGGGGTAACAATCAGCCCCAGCATTTT.